The TCR beta chain described here comes from a study of cytomegalovirus exposure and HLA in healthy donors. Overall study findings and caveats: A likely sequencing artifact accounted for one observed cluster of highly shared sequence variants. Being productive about 87% or about 30% of the time was typical of most TCR beta V segments in an earlier analysis. The study recorded 164 TCR beta chains that were cytomegalovirus-associated.

The V gene end was trimmed by 3 bases and the J gene end by 7 bases; junction bases not matched to a gene: 12. Germline CDR1 reads MDHEN; CDR2 reads SYDVKM. The CDR3 covers 17 residues. For this clone: The antigen is unknown.

PCR used 60 Vbeta primers and 13 Jbeta primers. Source study methods: A follow-up analysis tallied about 88 million unique TCR beta chains, roughly 11 million shared. This table comes from immunoSEQ multiplex PCR, and its TCRdb copy is limited to in-frame clones, with some not included. That table gives V, J and clone size, and the DNA gave D and trimming. The sample yields about 140,000 clones, about 80% seen once. The rearrangement joins TRBV28 to TRBJ1-4; the match to TRBD1 covers 9 bases. The TCR comes from a man aged 30 to 39 in good health and CMV-seropositive. The material sequenced was PBMCs. CDR3: CASSFMVGTGLGEKLFF. The CDR3 bases are TGTGCCAGCAGTTTTATGGTTGGGACAGGGTTAGGTGAAAAACTGTTTTTT. The variable domain in full, with the rest retrieved from reference TRBV28 and TRBJ1-4, is DVKVTQSSRYLVKRTGEKVFLECVQDMDHENMFWYRQDPGLGLRLIYFSYDVKMKEKGDIPEGYSVSREKKERFSLILESASTNQTSMYLCASSFMVGTGLGEKLFFGSGTQLSVL.